Listed below are T cell receptor beta chains from one sample, sequenced in a study of T cell repertoires in cytomegalovirus infection. Their antigen targets remain unknown. TCRdb itself ran the reads through MiXCR, one entry per CDR3 protein. This sample has some 800,000 distinct CDR3 sequences, with approximately 29% found just once. The sequencing here drew on cultured CD8+ T cells from PBMCs, taken from culture after CMV antigen stimulation. These receptors originate from a human donor in good health (CMV status not recorded). Some clones in this sample may be carry-over from other donors' samples. CDR3s leave out the opening cysteine and the closing phenylalanine or tryptophan. Fields, in order: V gene, clone size, CDR3 protein. Clone size is stated in some rows and not others, as once, few, many or a class when expanded.

v_gene: TRBV5-1
abundance: few
CDR3aa: ASSLSGTPSYEQY

v_gene: TRBV28
abundance: few
CDR3aa: ASSFGQGVLNTEAF

v_gene: TRBV19
abundance: -
CDR3aa: ASSIEWGFGTEAF

v_gene: TRBV7-9
abundance: many
CDR3aa: ASSLLRGGDYNEQF

v_gene: TRBV7-2
abundance: -
CDR3aa: ASSLATSANEQF

v_gene: TRBV20-1
abundance: -
CDR3aa: SARRGDTEAF

v_gene: TRBV7-6
abundance: many
CDR3aa: ASSGAGDGATGELF

v_gene: TRBV6-2/TRBV6-3
abundance: -
CDR3aa: ASSYPGTDTDTQY

v_gene: TRBV27
abundance: -
CDR3aa: ASRMAALNTEAF

v_gene: TRBV6-8
abundance: -
CDR3aa: ASSYSWRGDSYEQY

v_gene: TRBV12-5
abundance: -
CDR3aa: ASENRGTDTQY

v_gene: TRBV19
abundance: -
CDR3aa: ASSMGRYGYT

v_gene: TRBV6-5
abundance: few
CDR3aa: ASRPGTVSGEKLF

v_gene: TRBV6-1
abundance: few
CDR3aa: ASSELVLLTEQY

v_gene: TRBV7-9
abundance: -
CDR3aa: ASSLQVNYGYT

v_gene: TRBV20-1
abundance: -
CDR3aa: SARAPGQHQH

v_gene: TRBV28
abundance: -
CDR3aa: ASSSRTGKELALSYNEQF

v_gene: TRBV6-2/TRBV6-3
abundance: few
CDR3aa: ASNRAGDSPLH

v_gene: TRBV6-1
abundance: -
CDR3aa: ASTSTGDGYT

v_gene: TRBV6-2/TRBV6-3
abundance: few
CDR3aa: ASSARDGGATDTQY

v_gene: TRBV12-3/TRBV12-4
abundance: -
CDR3aa: ASRPDILETQY

v_gene: TRBV7-6
abundance: many
CDR3aa: ASSLAQGEYAETQY

v_gene: TRBV7-6
abundance: many
CDR3aa: ASSLVGTDSNQPQH

v_gene: TRBV4-2
abundance: few
CDR3aa: ASSQERGGFNEQF

v_gene: TRBV12-3/TRBV12-4
abundance: few
CDR3aa: ASSSYGLSFTGELF

v_gene: TRBV6-1
abundance: -
CDR3aa: ASTSGGYT

v_gene: TRBV10-1
abundance: -
CDR3aa: ASSESSGGSTDTQY

v_gene: TRBV19
abundance: few
CDR3aa: ASREDRGGLMDGYT

v_gene: TRBV7-8
abundance: many
CDR3aa: ASSSSSSGSY

v_gene: TRBV10-3
abundance: few
CDR3aa: AISDPHGDVPEAF

v_gene: TRBV23-1
abundance: many
CDR3aa: ASSPSGTGTYISGNQPQH